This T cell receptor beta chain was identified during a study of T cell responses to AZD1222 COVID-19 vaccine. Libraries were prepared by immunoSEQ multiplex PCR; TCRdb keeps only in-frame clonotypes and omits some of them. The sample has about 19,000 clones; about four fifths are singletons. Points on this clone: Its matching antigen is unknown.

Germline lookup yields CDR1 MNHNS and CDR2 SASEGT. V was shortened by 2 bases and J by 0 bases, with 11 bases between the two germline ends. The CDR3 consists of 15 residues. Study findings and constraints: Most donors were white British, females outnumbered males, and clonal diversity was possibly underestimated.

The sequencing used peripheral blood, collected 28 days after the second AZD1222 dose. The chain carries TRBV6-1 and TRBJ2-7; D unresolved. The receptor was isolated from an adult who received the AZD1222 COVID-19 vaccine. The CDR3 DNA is TGTGCCAGCAGTGAAAGGTTAGGGTTCTCCTACGAGCAGTACTTC. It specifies CASSERLGFSYEQYF.